The clone carrying this T cell receptor beta chain was observed a few times. Trimming cost V 4 bases and J 5 bases; bases outside gene matches: 6. CDR1 and CDR2 (germline): SGHNT, YYREEE (reference sequence). The CDR3 spans 14 residues. Researchers ran the PCR with 60 Vbeta and 13 Jbeta primers. Measured with immunoSEQ multiplex PCR; TCRdb has only the in-frame clones, and not every one. The sample contains tens of thousands of clones, about 7.6% of which appear only once. The source of the sample is a study of cytomegalovirus exposure and HLA in healthy donors. The V call is TRBV5-4, the J call TRBJ1-5, with 7 bases lining up with TRBD1. Sequenced: PBMCs. The sequence was obtained from a man between 45 and 60 years old in good health and CMV-seronegative. CDR3 coding DNA: TGTGCCAGCAGCAAAGACAGGGCGGATCAGCCCCAGCATTTT. Encoded protein: CASSKDRADQPQHF.